Following are 26 T cell receptor beta chains from one sample sequenced in a study of OX40 agonist ivuxolimab in advanced cancers. Clones were read by immunoSEQ multiplex PCR, and TCRdb kept only the in-frame ones, dropping some. This sample yields 75,000 to 90,000 clones, of which around nine tenths are seen a single time; around 1.5% belongs to the top ten. Sequences were derived from CD4+ or CD8+ T cells sorted from blood, sampled in a trial of the OX40 agonist ivuxolimab. The receptors here all came from an adult with an advanced solid tumor such as melanoma, head and neck, liver or kidney cancer.

V usage is TRBV10-2 and J usage is TRBJ1-2; 12 bases match TRBD1. Trimming at V came to 6 bases and at J to 4 bases, leaving 12 bases not matched to a gene. The CDR3 covers 17 residues. CDR1 is WSHSY, CDR2 SAAADI, per germline. The CDR3 here is CASRPPGQGAGGYGYTF. The CDR3 DNA is TGCGCCAGCAGACCCCCGGGACAGGGGGCGGGGGGCTATGGCTACACCTTC.

The V and J genes are TRBV5-1 and TRBJ1-1, with D unresolved. Trimming removed 2 bases from V and 2 bases from J, with 10 bases in between. Germline CDR1 and CDR2: SGHRS and YFSETQ. This CDR3 has 14 residues. This CDR3 reads CASSFSTVNTEAFF. CDR3 sequence (DNA): TGCGCCAGCAGCTTTTCGACCGTTAACACTGAAGCTTTCTTT.

The rearrangement joins TRBV5-6 to TRBJ2-1, with no clear D. The CDR3 length is 13 residues. Germline assignment: CDR1 SGHDT and CDR2 YYEEEE. V lost 1 base to trimming and J lost 7 bases, with 9 bases between them. For the CDR3, the DNA is TGTGCCAGCAGCTTGTGGGTGAGGAATGAGCAGTTCTTC. This sequence encodes CASSLWVRNEQFF.

The V call is TRBV5-4, the J call TRBJ2-3; 9 bases fit TRBD1. Unmatched junction bases numbered 4, after V lost 4 bases and J lost 1 base. Germline V lookup: CDR1 SGHNT, CDR2 YYREEE (reference sequence). The CDR3 length is 15 residues. CDR3 protein: CASSLRDRGTDTQYF. The DNA for the CDR3 is TGTGCCAGCAGCCTCCGGGACAGGGGCACAGATACGCAGTATTTT.

The chain recombines TRBV27 with TRBJ1-5; TRBD1 might be the D (6 bases). Trimming cost V 6 bases and J 5 bases, with 20 bases left between them. Germline V CDR1 and CDR2: MNHEY, SMNVEV (reference sequence). The CDR3 runs to 16 residues. CDR3 in amino acids: CASRDTLQGLDQPQHF. The CDR3 nucleotides are TGTGCCAGCAGGGATACCTTACAGGGTTTGGATCAGCCCCAGCATTTT.

This chain uses TRBV6-4 with TRBJ2-6; D possibly corresponds to TRBD1 (5 bases). V was shortened by 6 bases and J by 4 bases, with 13 bases between the two germline ends. CDR3 length: 15 residues. Germline V gene data show CDR1 as MRHNA and CDR2 as SNTAGT. Written as DNA, the CDR3 is TGTGCCAGCAGGCCACAAGGGGCCGGGGCCAACGTCCTGACTTTC. Residues: CASRPQGAGANVLTF.

The rearrangement joins TRBV6-6 to TRBJ1-3, with 10 bases identical to TRBD1. This CDR3 is 14 amino acids long. Germline CDR1 MNHNY, CDR2 SVGAGI (reference sequence). V lost 6 bases and J lost 4; bases outside the gene matches: 3. CDR3 loop: CASSRGQGGNTIYF. In DNA form, the CDR3 reads TGTGCCAGCAGCCGGGGACAGGGGGGAAACACCATATATTTT.

This clone was seen only once. J is TRBJ2-7 and V is TRBV6-1; D is undetermined. The CDR3 runs to 11 residues. Germline CDR1 MNHNS, CDR2 SASEGT. Trimming removed 5 bases at V and 7 bases at J, with 9 bases between. The CDR3 sequence is CASSFGLEQYF. CDR3 bases: TGTGCCAGCAGTTTTGGCCTGGAGCAGTACTTC.

This clone was observed once. This chain links TRBV27 with TRBJ1-5; the D is unclear. Germline values: CDR1 MNHEY, CDR2 SMNVEV (reference sequence). The ends were cut back, 5 bases at V and 3 bases at J, with 14 bases in the middle. This CDR3 is built from 15 residues. The CDR3 protein is CASSQLGGFNQPQHF. The DNA for the CDR3 is TGTGCCAGCAGTCAGCTGGGAGGGTTCAATCAGCCCCAGCATTTT.

The CDR3 nucleotides are TGTGCCAGCAGCCCCCGGACAGCAACTAATGAAAAACTGTTTTTT. Protein product: CASSPRTATNEKLFF. The chain is built from TRBV7-2 and TRBJ1-4; TRBD1 might be the D (6 bases). Trimming left V 5 bases short and J 0 bases short, with 10 bases between. Germline V lookup: CDR1 SGHTA, CDR2 FQGNSA. The CDR3 is 15 residues long.

The chain couples TRBV6-1 to TRBJ2-7; D possibly corresponds to TRBD1 (5 bases). V was clipped by 5 bases and J by 1 base, with 12 bases between them. CDR1 is MNHNS, CDR2 SASEGT, per germline. The CDR3 length is 14 residues. The CDR3 is CASSQPTASYEQYF. The CDR3, as DNA: TGTGCCAGCAGTCAGCCGACAGCTTCCTACGAGCAGTACTTC.

The rearrangement uses TRBV5-1 and TRBJ2-3; 13 bases line up with TRBD2. In germline, CDR1 is SGHRS, CDR2 YFSETQ. Trimming removed 4 bases from V and 1 base from J; junction bases left unmatched: 9. This CDR3 comprises 18 residues. For the CDR3, the DNA is TGCGCCAGCAGCCCAAGGACTAGCGGGAGAGACGGCACAGATACGCAGTATTTT. Its protein is CASSPRTSGRDGTDTQYF.

The V call is TRBV11-2, the J call TRBJ2-6; tentative D call: TRBD1 (5 bases). The CDR3 totals 13 residues. Trimming took 10 bases from V and 4 from J, leaving 11 bases between them. CDR1 and CDR2 (germline): SGHAT, FQNNGV. DNA of the CDR3: TGTGCCACCAGGGTGTCCGGGGCCAACGTCCTGACTTTC. This gives the protein CATRVSGANVLTF.

This chain joins TRBV7-2 and TRBJ2-3; 12 bases fit TRBD2. The CDR3 contains 15 residues. Unmatched junction bases numbered 1, after V lost 2 bases and J lost 4 bases. CDR1 is SGHTA and CDR2 is FQGNSA in the germline V gene. In DNA form, the CDR3 reads TGTGCCAGCAGCTTACTAGCGGGAGGGCCAGATACGCAGTATTTT. Its protein product is CASSLLAGGPDTQYF.

This clone was counted once. This sequence joins TRBV7-2 and TRBJ2-1; 7 nucleotides align to TRBD1. V shed 5 bases and J 4 bases; nucleotides not matched to a gene: 5. Germline CDR1 reads SGHTA; CDR2 reads FQGNSA. The CDR3 consists of 14 residues. DNA of the CDR3: TGTGCCAGCAGCGAAGACAGGGTATACAATGAGCAGTTCTTC. Translation: CASSEDRVYNEQFF.

The chain recombines TRBV6-1 with TRBJ2-5, with 8 bases matching TRBD1. The germline V gene has CDR1 MNHNS and CDR2 SASEGT. The trim removed 0 bases at V and 13 bases at J, leaving 10 bases unmatched. The CDR3 loop spans 14 amino acids. Here the CDR3 reads CASSEADRAGPRYF. In nucleotides, the CDR3 is TGTGCCAGCAGTGAAGCGGACAGGGCCGGCCCCCGGTACTTC.

The chain employs TRBV5-1 and TRBJ1-6; a possible D gene is TRBD1 (6 bases). The germline CDR1 and CDR2 sequences are SGHRS and YFSETQ. V was shortened by 0 bases and J by 7 bases, with 8 bases between the two germline ends. The CDR3 is made up of 14 amino acids. The CDR3 sequence is CASSLEQGNSPLHF. The CDR3 region has the DNA TGCGCCAGCAGCTTGGAACAGGGAAATTCACCCCTCCACTTT.

This clone appeared a single time. This chain uses TRBV11-2 with TRBJ1-1, with D unclear. Per germline, CDR1 SGHAT and CDR2 FQNNGV. This CDR3 comprises 16 residues. The V end lost 0 bases, the J end lost 1 base, and 12 bases lay between the germline ends. The CDR3 DNA follows: TGTGCCAGCAGCTTAGATGTGGGGAGGGAGAACACTGAAGCTTTCTTT. Translated: CASSLDVGRENTEAFF.

This sequence joins TRBV6-6 and TRBJ2-1; D could derive from TRBD1 or TRBD2 (5 bases each). V lost 5 bases and J 4 bases, leaving 12 bases between the germline ends. The CDR3 is made up of 14 amino acids. Germline CDR1 is MNHNY and CDR2 is SVGAGI (reference sequence). CDR3 coding DNA: TGTGCCAGCAGTACCCCGGGACGTTACAATGAGCAGTTCTTC. Its translation is CASSTPGRYNEQFF.

V is TRBV13 and J is TRBJ1-4; unclear D gene. This CDR3 region has 12 residues. Germline CDR1 reads PRHDT; CDR2 reads FYEKMQ (reference sequence). V was shortened by 1 base and J by 7 bases, with 4 bases between the two germline ends. The CDR3: CASSLDGEKLFF. DNA for the CDR3: TGTGCCAGCAGCTTAGATGGTGAAAAACTGTTTTTT.

V gene TRBV7-8 combines with J gene TRBJ2-7, with 8 bases fitting TRBD1. Germline loops: CDR1 SGHVS, CDR2 FQNEAQ. With 5 bases clipped from V and 5 bases from J, the junction kept 5 bases outside the gene matches. The CDR3 consists of 13 residues. The CDR3 sequence: CASSPTGVNEQYF. As DNA, the CDR3 is TGTGCCAGCAGCCCGACAGGGGTTAACGAGCAGTACTTC.

J is TRBJ2-7 and V is TRBV15; TRBD2 agrees at 14 bases. J was trimmed by 0 bases and V by 0 bases; bases with no gene match: 10. Germline values: CDR1 LNHNV, CDR2 YYDKDF (reference sequence). The CDR3 loop spans 20 amino acids. CDR3 nucleotide sequence: TGTGCCACCAGCAGAGATATCGGGGGACTAGCGGGGGCCAGCTCCTACGAGCAGTACTTC. It encodes CATSRDIGGLAGASSYEQYF. Together with reference TRBV15 and TRBJ2-7, the CDR3 gives the full variable domain: DAMVIQNPRYQVTQFGKPVTLSCSQTLNHNVMYWYQQKSSQAPKLLFHYYDKDFNNEADTPDNFQSRRPNTSFCFLDIRSPGLGDTAMYLCATSRDIGGLAGASSYEQYFGPGTRLTVT.

This chain connects TRBV19 to TRBJ2-4; 12 positions agree with TRBD2. This CDR3 has 18 amino acids. J was trimmed by 1 base and V by 4 bases; bases with no gene match: 8. In germline, CDR1 is LNHDA, CDR2 SQIVND (reference sequence). CDR3 coding DNA: TGTGCCAGTAGTACGGCTAGCGGGGGGGCTGGGGCCAAAAACATTCAGTACTTC. It codes for CASSTASGGAGAKNIQYF.

The chain uses TRBV7-9 and TRBJ2-5; D is unresolved. The CDR3 is made up of 12 amino acids. Trimming removed 3 bases from V and 7 bases from J, with 9 bases in between. Germline values: CDR1 SEHNR, CDR2 FQNEAQ (reference sequence). CDR3 amino acids: CASSFPGGTQYF. As DNA, the CDR3 is TGTGCCAGCAGCTTCCCGGGTGGGACCCAGTACTTC.

About this clone itself: This same CDR3 is encoded by further DNA sequences in the sample. CDR3 amino acids: CASSRLAGLNNEQFF. The CDR3, as DNA: TGTGCCAGCAGCCGGCTAGCGGGATTGAACAATGAGCAGTTCTTC. The V call is TRBV9, the J call TRBJ2-1; 9 positions match TRBD2. V gave up 4 bases and J gave up 5 bases; unmatched junction bases: 7. This CDR3 region has 15 residues. Per the germline V gene, CDR1 is SGDLS and CDR2 is YYNGEE. Complete variable domain (other parts from reference TRBV9 and TRBJ2-1): DSGVTQTPKHLITATGQRVTLRCSPRSGDLSVYWYQQSLDQGLQFLIQYYNGEERAKGNILERFSAQQFPDLHSELNLSSLELGDSALYFCASSRLAGLNNEQFFGPGTRLTVL.

The J gene is TRBJ2-3, the V gene TRBV6-5; 9 positions agree with TRBD2. The CDR3 is 16 residues long. J was trimmed by 3 bases and V by 3 bases; bases with no gene match: 7. Germline loops: CDR1 MNHEY, CDR2 SVGAGI. The CDR3 region is CASSYYGAGGTDTQYF. CDR3 sequence (DNA): TGTGCCAGCAGTTATTATGGAGCGGGGGGTACAGATACGCAGTATTTT.